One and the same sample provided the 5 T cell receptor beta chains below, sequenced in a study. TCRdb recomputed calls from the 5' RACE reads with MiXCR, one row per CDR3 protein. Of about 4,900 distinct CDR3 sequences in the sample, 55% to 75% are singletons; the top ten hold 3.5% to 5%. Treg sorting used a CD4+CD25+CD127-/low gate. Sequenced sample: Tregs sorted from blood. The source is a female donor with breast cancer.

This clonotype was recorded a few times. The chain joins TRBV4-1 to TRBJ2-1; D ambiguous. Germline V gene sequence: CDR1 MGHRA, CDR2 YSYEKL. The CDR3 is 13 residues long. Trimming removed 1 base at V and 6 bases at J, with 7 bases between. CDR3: CASSQVSPNEQFF. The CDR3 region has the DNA TGCGCCAGCAGCCAAGTCAGCCCCAATGAGCAGTTCTTC.

The CDR3 coding sequence is TGCGCCAGCAGCCAAGAAGCTCCCGAGGTGTTGTACGAGCAGTACTTC. This sequence encodes CASSQEAPEVLYEQYF. The chain recombines TRBV4-1 with TRBJ2-7; D is unclear. The germline V and J ends were trimmed by 0 bases and 4 bases, with 16 bases remaining between them. The CDR3 spans 16 residues. Germline V lookup: CDR1 MGHRA, CDR2 YSYEKL.

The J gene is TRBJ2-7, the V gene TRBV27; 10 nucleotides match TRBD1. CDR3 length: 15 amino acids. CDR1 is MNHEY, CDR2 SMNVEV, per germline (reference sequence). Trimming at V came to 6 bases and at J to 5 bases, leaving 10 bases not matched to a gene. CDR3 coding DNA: TGTGCCAGCAGGAATCGACAGGGGGCGCCGGACGAGCAGTACTTC. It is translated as CASRNRQGAPDEQYF.

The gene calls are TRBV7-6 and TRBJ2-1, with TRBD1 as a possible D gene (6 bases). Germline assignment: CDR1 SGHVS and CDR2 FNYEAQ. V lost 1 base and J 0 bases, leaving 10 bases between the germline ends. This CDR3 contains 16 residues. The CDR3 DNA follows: TGTGCCAGCAGCTTAGTGCAGGGGAGCTCCTACAATGAGCAGTTCTTC. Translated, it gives CASSLVQGSSYNEQFF.

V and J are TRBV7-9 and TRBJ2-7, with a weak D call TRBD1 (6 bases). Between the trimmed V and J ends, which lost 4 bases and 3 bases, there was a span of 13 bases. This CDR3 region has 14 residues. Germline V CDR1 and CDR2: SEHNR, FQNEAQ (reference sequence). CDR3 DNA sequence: TGTGCCAGCAGCTCCACAGGGATCAACTACGAGCAGTACTTC. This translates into CASSSTGINYEQYF.